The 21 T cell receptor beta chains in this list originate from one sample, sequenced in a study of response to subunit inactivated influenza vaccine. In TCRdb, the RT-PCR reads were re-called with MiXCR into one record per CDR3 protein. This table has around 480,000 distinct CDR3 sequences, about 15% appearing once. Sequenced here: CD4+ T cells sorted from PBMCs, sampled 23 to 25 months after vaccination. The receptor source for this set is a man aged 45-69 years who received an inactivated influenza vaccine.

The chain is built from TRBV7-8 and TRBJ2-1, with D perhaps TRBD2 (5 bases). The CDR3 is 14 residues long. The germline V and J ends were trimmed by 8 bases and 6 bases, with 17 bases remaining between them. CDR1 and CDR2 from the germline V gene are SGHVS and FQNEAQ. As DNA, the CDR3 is TGTGCCAGCGTGGCCACTATTCGGGGCAATGAGCAGTTCTTC. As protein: CASVATIRGNEQFF. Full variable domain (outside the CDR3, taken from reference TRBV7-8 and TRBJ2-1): GAGVSQSPRYKVAKRGQDVALRCDPISGHVSLFWYQQALGQGPEFLTYFQNEAQLDKSGLPSDRFFAERPEGSVSTLKIQRTQQEDSAVYLCASVATIRGNEQFFGPGTRLTVL.

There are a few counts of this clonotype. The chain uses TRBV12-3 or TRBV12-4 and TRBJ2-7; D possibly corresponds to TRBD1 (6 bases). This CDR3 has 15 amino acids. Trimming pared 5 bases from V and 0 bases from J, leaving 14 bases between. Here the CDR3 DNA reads TGTGCCAGCAGTCCAGGGGATCCGGGCTCCTACGAGCAGTACTTC. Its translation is CASSPGDPGSYEQYF.

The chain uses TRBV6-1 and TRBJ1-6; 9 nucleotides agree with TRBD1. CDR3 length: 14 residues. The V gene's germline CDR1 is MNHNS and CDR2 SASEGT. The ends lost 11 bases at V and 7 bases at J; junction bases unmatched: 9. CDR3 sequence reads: CASHLGTGNSPLHF. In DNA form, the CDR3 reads TGTGCCTCCCACCTTGGGACAGGGAATTCACCCCTCCACTTT.

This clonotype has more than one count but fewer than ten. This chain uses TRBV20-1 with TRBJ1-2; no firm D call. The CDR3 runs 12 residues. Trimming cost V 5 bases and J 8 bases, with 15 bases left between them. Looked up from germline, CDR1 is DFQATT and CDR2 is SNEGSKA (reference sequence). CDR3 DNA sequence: TGCAGTGCTTCCCGAGTGGGAAGCGGCTACACCTTC. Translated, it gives CSASRVGSGYTF.

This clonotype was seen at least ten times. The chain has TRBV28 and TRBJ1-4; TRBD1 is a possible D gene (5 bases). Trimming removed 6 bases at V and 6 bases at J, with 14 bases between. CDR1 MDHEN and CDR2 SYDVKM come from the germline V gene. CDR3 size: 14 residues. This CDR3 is CASRKGAAHEKLFF. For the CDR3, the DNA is TGTGCCAGCAGAAAAGGGGCCGCTCATGAAAAACTGTTTTTT.

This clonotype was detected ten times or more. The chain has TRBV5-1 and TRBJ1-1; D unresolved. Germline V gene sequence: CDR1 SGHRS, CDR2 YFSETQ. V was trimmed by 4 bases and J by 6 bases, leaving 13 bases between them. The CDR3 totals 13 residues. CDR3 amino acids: CASSLGSPPEAFF. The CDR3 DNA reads TGCGCCAGCAGCCTGGGGTCCCCCCCTGAAGCTTTCTTT.

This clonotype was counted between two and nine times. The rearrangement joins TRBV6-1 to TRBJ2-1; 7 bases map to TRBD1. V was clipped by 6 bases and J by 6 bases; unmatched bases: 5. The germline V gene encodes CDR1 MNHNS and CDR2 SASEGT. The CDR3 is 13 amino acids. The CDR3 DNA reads TGTGCCAGCAGGCAGGGACAGTTCAATGAGCAGTTCTTC. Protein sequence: CASRQGQFNEQFF.

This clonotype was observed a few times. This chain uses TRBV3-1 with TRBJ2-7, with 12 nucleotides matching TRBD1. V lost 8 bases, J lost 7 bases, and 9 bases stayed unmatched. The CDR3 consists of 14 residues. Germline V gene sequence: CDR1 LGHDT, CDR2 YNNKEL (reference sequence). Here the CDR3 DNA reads TGTGCCAGCTCCCGGGGACAGGGGGCATGGGAGCAGTACTTC. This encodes CASSRGQGAWEQYF.

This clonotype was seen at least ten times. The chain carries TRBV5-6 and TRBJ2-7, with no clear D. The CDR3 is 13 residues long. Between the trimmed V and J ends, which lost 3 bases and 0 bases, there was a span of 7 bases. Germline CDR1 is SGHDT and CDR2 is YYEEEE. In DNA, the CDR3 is TGTGCCAGCAGCTCCCCCCGCTCCTACGAGCAGTACTTC. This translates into CASSSPRSYEQYF.

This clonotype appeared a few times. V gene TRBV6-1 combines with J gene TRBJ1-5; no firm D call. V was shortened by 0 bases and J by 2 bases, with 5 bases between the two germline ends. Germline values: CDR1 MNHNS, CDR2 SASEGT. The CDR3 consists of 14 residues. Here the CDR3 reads CASSEARGNQPQHF. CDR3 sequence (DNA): TGTGCCAGCAGTGAAGCGAGGGGCAATCAGCCCCAGCATTTT.

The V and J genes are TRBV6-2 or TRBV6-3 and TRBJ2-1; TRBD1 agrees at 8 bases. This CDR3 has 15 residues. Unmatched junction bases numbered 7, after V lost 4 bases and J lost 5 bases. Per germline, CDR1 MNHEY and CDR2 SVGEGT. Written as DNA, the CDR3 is TGTGCCAGCAGTTTTGGGACAGGTTATAACAATGAGCAGTTCTTC. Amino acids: CASSFGTGYNNEQFF.

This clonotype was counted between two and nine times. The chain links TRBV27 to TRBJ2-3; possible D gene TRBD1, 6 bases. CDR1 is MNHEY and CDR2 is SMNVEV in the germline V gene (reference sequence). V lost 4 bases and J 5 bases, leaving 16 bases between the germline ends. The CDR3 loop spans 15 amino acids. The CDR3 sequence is CASSSEGRGGDTQYF. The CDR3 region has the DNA TGTGCCAGCAGTTCAGAAGGCAGGGGTGGAGATACGCAGTATTTT.

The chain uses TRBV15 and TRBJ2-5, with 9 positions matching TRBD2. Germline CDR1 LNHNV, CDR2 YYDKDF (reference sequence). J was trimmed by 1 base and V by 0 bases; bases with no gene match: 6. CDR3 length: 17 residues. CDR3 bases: TGTGCCACCAGCAGAGATTCAGGTAGCGGGGGCCAAGAGACCCAGTACTTC. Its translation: CATSRDSGSGGQETQYF. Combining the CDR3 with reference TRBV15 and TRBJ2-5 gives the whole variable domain DAMVIQNPRYQVTQFGKPVTLSCSQTLNHNVMYWYQQKSSQAPKLLFHYYDKDFNNEADTPDNFQSRRPNTSFCFLDIRSPGLGDTAMYLCATSRDSGSGGQETQYFGPGTRLLVL.

CDR3 DNA sequence: TGTGCCAGCAGCCCCCGGAGGGGAGGGGAGCAGTACTTC. This sequence encodes CASSPRRGGEQYF. This sequence joins TRBV3-1 and TRBJ2-7, with 7 bases identical to TRBD2. The CDR3 contains 13 residues. Germline V gives CDR1 LGHDT, CDR2 YNNKEL (reference sequence). V shed 4 bases, J shed 7 bases, and the junction held 7 bases outside the gene matches.

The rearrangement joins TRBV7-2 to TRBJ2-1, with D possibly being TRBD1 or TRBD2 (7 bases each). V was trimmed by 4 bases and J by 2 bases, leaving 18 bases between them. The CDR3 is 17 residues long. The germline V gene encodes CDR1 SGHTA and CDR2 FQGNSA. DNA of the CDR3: TGTGCCAGCAGCTCCAGGGGGGGCTTGGACCCCTACAATGAGCAGTTCTTC. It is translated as CASSSRGGLDPYNEQFF.

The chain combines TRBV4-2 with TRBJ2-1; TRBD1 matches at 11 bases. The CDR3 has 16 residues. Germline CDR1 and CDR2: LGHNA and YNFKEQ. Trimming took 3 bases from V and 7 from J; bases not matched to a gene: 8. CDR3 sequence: CASSHLGTGGQNEQFF. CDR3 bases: TGTGCCAGCAGCCACCTCGGGACAGGGGGTCAGAATGAGCAGTTCTTC.

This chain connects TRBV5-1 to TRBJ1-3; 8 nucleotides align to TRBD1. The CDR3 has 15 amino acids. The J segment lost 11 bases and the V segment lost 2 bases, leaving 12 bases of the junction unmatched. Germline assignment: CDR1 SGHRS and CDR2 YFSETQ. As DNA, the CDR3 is TGCGCCAGCAGCTTCGGGGACAGGAGTGGAGAGCCCATATATTTT. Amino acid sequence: CASSFGDRSGEPIYF. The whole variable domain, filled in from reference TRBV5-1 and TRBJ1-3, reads KAGVTQTPRYLIKTRGQQVTLSCSPISGHRSVSWYQQTPGQGLQFLFEYFSETQRNKGNFPGRFSGRQFSNSRSEMNVSTLELGDSALYLCASSFGDRSGEPIYFGEGSWLTVV.

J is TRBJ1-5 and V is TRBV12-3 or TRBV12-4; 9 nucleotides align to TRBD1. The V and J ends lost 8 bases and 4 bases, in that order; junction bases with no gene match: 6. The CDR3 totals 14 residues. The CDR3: CASGTGLGNQPQHF. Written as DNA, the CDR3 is TGTGCCAGCGGGACAGGGCTAGGGAATCAGCCCCAGCATTTT.

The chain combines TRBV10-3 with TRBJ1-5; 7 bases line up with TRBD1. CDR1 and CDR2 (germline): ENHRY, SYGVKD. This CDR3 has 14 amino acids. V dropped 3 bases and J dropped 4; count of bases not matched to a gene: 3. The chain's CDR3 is CAISEGQVNQPQHF. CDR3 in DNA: TGTGCCATCAGTGAAGGACAGGTGAATCAGCCCCAGCATTTT.

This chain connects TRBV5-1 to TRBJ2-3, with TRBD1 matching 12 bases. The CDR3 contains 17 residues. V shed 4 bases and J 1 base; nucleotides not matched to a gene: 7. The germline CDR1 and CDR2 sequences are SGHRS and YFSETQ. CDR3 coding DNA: TGCGCCAGCAGCATGGGACAGGGGGCAGGAGGCACAGATACGCAGTATTTT. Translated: CASSMGQGAGGTDTQYF.

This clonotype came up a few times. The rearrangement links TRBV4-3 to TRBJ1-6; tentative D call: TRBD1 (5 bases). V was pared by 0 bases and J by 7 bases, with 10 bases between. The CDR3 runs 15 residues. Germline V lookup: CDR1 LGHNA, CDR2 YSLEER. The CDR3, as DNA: TGCGCCAGCAGCCAAGAAGTCAGGGTCAATTCACCCCTCCACTTT. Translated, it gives CASSQEVRVNSPLHF.